Following are 14 T cell receptor beta chains from one sample sequenced in a study of monozygotic twins with inflammatory bowel disease (dated by TCRdb to between 2018 and 2020). Preparation of the library involved 5' RACE. Instrument on record: Illumina HiSeq 2500. TCRdb reprocessed the raw reads; every CDR3 protein sequence is a single record, and DNA is not supplied. The sample table records more than 300,000 distinct CDR3 sequences. Of the sample, just over 2.5% falls within the top ten clones. Material: blood. These receptors were taken from a human donor with ulcerative colitis or Crohn's disease, or a healthy co-twin of an affected twin (not recorded which).

The V call is TRBV5-1, the J call TRBJ2-4; TCRdb calls TRBD2, which cannot be checked without DNA. The germline V gene encodes CDR1 SGHRS and CDR2 YFSETQ. The CDR3 sequence is 16 residues long. CDR3 region: CASSKSSGTSKNIQYF.

The chain links TRBV20-1 to TRBJ2-2; TCRdb picks TRBD2, but there is no DNA to check that call. CDR1 and CDR2 (germline): DFQATT, SNEGSKA (reference sequence). This CDR3 is built from 18 residues. This chain's CDR3 is CSAPTGLAGGRNTGELFF.

The V and J genes are TRBV5-1 and TRBJ2-2; TCRdb's assignment of TRBD2 cannot be checked, as there is no DNA. The germline gives CDR1 SGHRS, CDR2 YFSETQ. The CDR3 has 16 residues. CDR3 sequence reads: CASSRTGALLSGELFF.

V and J are TRBV21-1 and TRBJ1-2; no DNA is available, so the TRBD1 call from TCRdb remains unchecked. TRBV21-1 is a recognized pseudogene. There are 11 residues in the CDR3. The CDR3 is CLTGGPSGYTF.

The chain joins TRBV7-2 to TRBJ2-2; no DNA is available, so the TRBD1 call from TCRdb remains unchecked. The germline V gene encodes CDR1 SGHTA and CDR2 FQGNSA. CDR3 length: 17 residues. CDR3 loop: CASSRSGQFANTGELFF. Full variable domain (rest looked up from reference TRBV7-2 and TRBJ2-2): GAGVSQSPSNKVTEKGKDVELRCDPISGHTALYWYRQSLGQGLEFLIYFQGNSAPDKSGLPSDRFSAERTGGSVSTLTIQRTQQEDSAVYLCASSRSGQFANTGELFFGEGSRLTVL.

V is TRBV6-1 and J is TRBJ1-3; there is no DNA to check the TCRdb D call of TRBD1. Germline V gene lookup returns CDR1 MNHNS and CDR2 SASEGT. The CDR3 totals 15 residues. The CDR3 protein is CASSRAGASGNTIYF.

The V call is TRBV7-2, the J call TRBJ2-3; with no DNA, the TCRdb D assignment of TRBD1 cannot be verified. Per the germline V gene, CDR1 is SGHTA and CDR2 is FQGNSA. The CDR3 consists of 17 residues. The CDR3 spells CASSISGGTPRTDTQYF.

This rearrangement joins TRBV14 to TRBJ1-2. The CDR3 loop spans 13 amino acids. The germline V gene has CDR1 SGHDN and CDR2 FVKESK. The CDR3 spells CASSQDFPYGYTF.

This rearrangement joins TRBV7-9 to TRBJ2-3. The CDR3 covers 13 residues. Germline CDR1 is SEHNR and CDR2 is FQNEAQ (reference sequence). The CDR3 spells CASSLMVGDTQYF.

The CDR3 region is CSAVRSNQPQHF. V and J are TRBV20-1 and TRBJ1-5. Germline V gene sequence: CDR1 DFQATT, CDR2 SNEGSKA (reference sequence). This CDR3 has 12 residues.

The V and J genes are TRBV5-1 and TRBJ2-7; the TCRdb D gene call, TRBD1, has no DNA to confirm it. Looked up from germline, CDR1 is SGHRS and CDR2 is YFSETQ. The CDR3 consists of 15 residues. The CDR3 reads CASSLIGQGAYEQYF.

The genes are TRBV12-3 or TRBV12-4 and TRBJ1-2; TCRdb's D gene call, TRBD1, goes unchecked for lack of DNA. This CDR3 spans 11 amino acids. The chain's CDR3 is CASRGGQGYTF.

The chain recombines TRBV25-1 with TRBJ1-1; the D gene TCRdb calls, TRBD1, cannot be checked with no DNA. Germline lookup yields CDR1 MGHDK and CDR2 SYGVNS. The CDR3 runs to 14 residues. The CDR3 reads CASSTRGSGTEAFF.

The chain carries TRBV9 and TRBJ2-1. The CDR3 extends over 16 amino acids. The germline CDR1 and CDR2 sequences are SGDLS and YYNGEE. CDR3 sequence: CASSPFQGSSYNEQFF. The complete variable domain, with remaining parts taken from reference TRBV9 and TRBJ2-1, reads DSGVTQTPKHLITATGQRVTLRCSPRSGDLSVYWYQQSLDQGLQFLIQYYNGEERAKGNILERFSAQQFPDLHSELNLSSLELGDSALYFCASSPFQGSSYNEQFFGPGTRLTVL.